This entry describes one TCR beta chain. Its target is not known. PCR was performed a second time for roughly 7 to 11 cycles using a sample-barcoded 5' primer and a J-beta primer mix. TCRdb redid the calling of the 5' RACE reads with MiXCR, one entry per CDR3 protein. The sample has 1 million to 1.2 million distinct CDR3 sequences, roughly two fifths seen once. This sample is part of a study of blood T cells in healthy people across ages. Study-wide results and limits: Naive CD4+ cell counts and diversity both ran higher in long-lived than in aged donors.

V was pared by 1 base and J by 7 bases, with 5 bases of the junction left unmatched. Per germline, CDR1 MDHEN and CDR2 SYDVKM. The CDR3 sequence is 15 residues long. The clonotype comes from a young man in good health. Sequenced: blood. J is TRBJ1-4 and V is TRBV28; TRBD1 matches 8 bases. Here the CDR3 reads CASSLSGRGLEKLFF. For the CDR3, the DNA is TGTGCCAGCAGTTTATCAGGCAGGGGGCTTGAAAAACTGTTTTTT. The entire variable domain, with the rest obtained from reference TRBV28 and TRBJ1-4, is as follows: DVKVTQSSRYLVKRTGEKVFLECVQDMDHENMFWYRQDPGLGLRLIYFSYDVKMKEKGDIPEGYSVSREKKERFSLILESASTNQTSMYLCASSLSGRGLEKLFFGSGTQLSVL.